This T cell receptor beta chain was identified during a study of blood T cell repertoires in COVID-19 (dated by TCRdb to about 2020). About the study as a whole: Samples covering the acute and convalescent phases of COVID-19 were provided by collaborators in the United States, Italy and Spain. The prospective study material was composed of cDNA or gDNA derived from T cells, B-cell-depleted T cells, or PBMCs. Deeply sampled blood TCRbeta repertoires from subjects exposed to, actively infected with, or recovered from COVID-19 were included in the dataset. A freely available public database, intended as a resource for researchers studying the immune response to SARS-CoV-2, is where the repertoires were released. The samples were drawn from two sources: the first 160 participants of the ongoing ImmuneRACE study, and 1,254 subjects contributed by 6 global collaborators. Sample metadata almost always included a de-identified subject ID, COVID-19 status, age in years and sex. HLA class I and class II types, where available, came from metadata supplied by the sample provider rather than from assay-based typing.

General findings and caveats noted by the study authors: The quantity of clinical and demographic metadata differed by source and by participant and was supplied without curation.

From V the trimming removes 3 bases and from J it removes 5 bases, while the gene matches leave 4 bases of the junction unaccounted for. The CDR3 holds 16 amino acids from the cysteine to the phenylalanine. Solely the CDR3 DNA is kept, with 48 bases framed from the first base. The germline V gene (reference sequence) sets CDR1 to LNHNV and CDR2 to YYDKDF. Participants in the prospective study were enrolled through a virtual design, were aged roughly 18 to 90 years, and lived in approximately 25 United States geographic areas. To assign participants to cohorts, the prospective study relied on clinical history that participants themselves reported in a screening survey and a study questionnaire. ImmuneRACE Cohort 3 recovered participants were defined by two consecutive negative NP/OP PCR tests, healthcare professional clearance, or symptom resolution. Mobile phlebotomists in the prospective study collected whole blood, serum and a nasopharyngeal or oropharyngeal swab from every participant. Participants in the prospective study had the option to provide additional blood draws and questionnaires over a roughly two-month period. Blood samples from the prospective study were shipped frozen or at room temperature prior to DNA extraction.

In the case of this clone: It has no known antigen specificity. Per-base quality was not reported, and no clone a single base away is much larger than it.

TCRbeta CDR3 regions were amplified from genomic DNA by means of the immunoSEQ Assay, a bias-controlled multiplex PCR. Processing in the source paper ran as follows. The number of nucleated cells in each sample was estimated from the amplification of reference gene primers within the assay. Sequence reads were collapsed and filtered to measure the absolute abundance of every unique TCRbeta CDR3 rearrangement. Productive Simpson clonality was computed per sample as the square root of Simpson's diversity index over productive rearrangements. Not all clones reach the TCRdb copy of this immuneACCESS table, which keeps in-frame sequences only. Checked studies attribute under half of the gap to unresolved V genes and leave the rest unexplained. V and J calls and clone size are those listed in that table; D and trimming were worked out from the DNA. The sample table holds 150,000 to 200,000 clones, of which roughly four fifths were seen once. 7.5% of the sample belongs to the ten largest clones.

This receptor was obtained from a man aged 35 to 55 who had recovered from COVID-19. Sequencing was done on a sample of PBMCs or T cells enriched from blood (not recorded which). The chain uses TRBV15 and TRBJ2-7; 16 central nucleotides agree with TRBD2. In nucleotides, the sequence is TGTGCCACCAGCAGGGCGGGACTAGCGGGGGGGCACGAGCAGTACTTC. It translates to CATSRAGLAGGHEQYF.